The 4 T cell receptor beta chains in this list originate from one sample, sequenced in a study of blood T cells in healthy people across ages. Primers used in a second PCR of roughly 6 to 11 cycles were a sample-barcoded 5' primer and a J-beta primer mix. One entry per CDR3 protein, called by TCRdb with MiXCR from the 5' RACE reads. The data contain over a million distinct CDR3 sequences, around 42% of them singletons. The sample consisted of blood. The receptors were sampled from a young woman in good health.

In nucleotides, the CDR3 is TGCGCCAGCAGCTTGGCCCAACAGGGGGTTAATGAAAAACTGTTTTTT. Protein product: CASSLAQQGVNEKLFF. J is TRBJ1-4 and V is TRBV5-1; 8 bases match TRBD1. Unmatched junction bases numbered 5, after V lost 0 bases and J lost 4 bases. The CDR3 sequence is 16 residues long. Germline CDR1 and CDR2: SGHRS and YFSETQ.

In nucleotides, the CDR3 is TGCAGTACCACAGAACCCGTCAAGGTCCAGAGAGGACGGTCTAACTATGGCTACACCTTC. Translated, it gives CSTTEPVKVQRGRSNYGYTF. This chain joins TRBV20-1 and TRBJ1-2; D remains ambiguous. This CDR3 has 20 residues. Deletions cut 8 bases from V and 0 bases from J, with 34 bases between. Germline V gene sequence: CDR1 DFQATT, CDR2 SNEGSKA (reference sequence).

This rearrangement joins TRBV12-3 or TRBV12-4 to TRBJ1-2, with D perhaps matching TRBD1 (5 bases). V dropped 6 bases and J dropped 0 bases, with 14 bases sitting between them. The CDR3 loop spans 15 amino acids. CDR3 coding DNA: TGTGCCAGCAGCGGGGGTGGGGGTCCTAACTATGGCTACACCTTC. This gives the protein CASSGGGGPNYGYTF.

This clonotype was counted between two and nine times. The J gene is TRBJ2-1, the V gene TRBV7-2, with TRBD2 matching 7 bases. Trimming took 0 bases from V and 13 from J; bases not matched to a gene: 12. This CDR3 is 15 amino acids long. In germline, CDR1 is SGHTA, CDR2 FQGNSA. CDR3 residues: CASSLAGSAGVKQFF. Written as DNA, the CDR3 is TGTGCCAGCAGCTTAGCAGGGAGCGCGGGAGTAAAACAGTTCTTC.